This T cell receptor (beta chain) was captured by sequencing in a study of blood T cell repertoires in COVID-19 (dated by TCRdb to 2020 to 2022). Looking at the study overall: Samples from collaborators originated in the United States, Italy and Spain and spanned both the acute and convalescent phases of COVID-19. The material from the prospective study consisted of cDNA or gDNA derived from T cells, B-cell-depleted T cells, or PBMCs. Subjects who had been exposed to COVID-19, were actively infected with it, or had recovered from it provided the deeply sampled blood TCRbeta repertoires that made up the dataset. The repertoires were released in a freely available public database intended as a resource for research on the immune response to SARS-CoV-2. A de-identified subject ID, COVID-19 status, age in years and sex were almost always included in the sample metadata. The samples were drawn from the first 160 participants of the ongoing ImmuneRACE study and from 950 to 1,500 subjects provided by 6 global collaborators. Where available, HLA class I and class II types were taken from metadata supplied by the sample provider and were not determined by assay-based typing. Broad study findings and their caveats: How much clinical and demographic metadata was included differed by source and by participant, and the metadata was provided uncurated.

Another Seattle source contributed samples from volunteer blood donors who had recovered from COVID-19. The collaborating institutions used their own protocols to collect whole blood in K2EDTA tubes. For TCRbeta analysis, collaborators shipped samples as frozen whole blood, isolated PBMCs, or DNA extracted from either of those sample types. The CDR3 sequence holds 18 residues, the cysteine and phenylalanine included. Only CDR3 DNA remains: 54 bases, in frame from the first base. Trimmed from V: 1 base; trimmed from J: 1 base; junction bases lacking a gene match: 6. The germline V gene gives CDR1 as SGHTA and CDR2 as FQGNSA. Comments on this clone: What antigen it recognizes has not been identified. The sample holds no much larger clone one base away, and base qualities are not on file.

TCRbeta CDR3 regions were amplified from genomic DNA using the immunoSEQ Assay, a bias-controlled multiplex PCR. Under the source paper's analysis protocol: The number of nucleated cells in each sample was estimated by amplification of reference gene primers within the assay. Sequence reads were collapsed and filtered to measure the absolute abundance of every unique TCRbeta CDR3 rearrangement. For each sample, productive Simpson clonality was calculated by taking the square root of Simpson's diversity index across productive rearrangements. Sourced from immuneACCESS, this table was stored by TCRdb with only in-frame sequences that have V and J called. A share of the clones is absent; for the studies checked, an unresolved V gene accounts for under half, and the remainder has no known explanation. The V and J calls and clone size were taken over from that table, and D and trimming were inferred from the DNA. The sample table shows some 240,000 clones, and 89% are seen once. The top ten clones comprise about 6.5% of the sample.

Sample: peripheral blood. This clonotype was obtained from a man aged 55 to 70 who had recovered from COVID-19. This chain joins TRBV7-2 to TRBJ2-6, with 8 junctional bases fitting TRBD1. The encoded CDR3 is CASSLGPGGYSGANVLTF. The DNA is TGTGCCAGCAGCTTAGGCCCAGGGGGCTATTCTGGGGCCAACGTCCTGACTTTC.